Following are 10 T cell receptor beta chains from one sample sequenced in a study of control samples from healthy donors and cancer patients. This table comes from immunoSEQ multiplex PCR, and its TCRdb copy is limited to in-frame clones, with some not included. The repertoire table contains 150,000 to 200,000 clones. Specimen: blood. The source of these receptors is a woman in her twenties or thirties in good health.

V gene TRBV7-2 combines with J gene TRBJ2-5; 13 nucleotides match TRBD2. The ends lost 2 bases at V and 6 bases at J; junction bases unmatched: 15. CDR1 SGHTA and CDR2 FQGNSA come from the germline V gene. This CDR3 region has 19 residues. The CDR3 coding sequence is TGTGCCAGCAGCTTAAATTTAGGTTGGACTAGCGGGGGAACGAAGACCCAGTACTTC. Protein: CASSLNLGWTSGGTKTQYF. The whole variable domain, remainder taken from reference TRBV7-2 and TRBJ2-5, is GAGVSQSPSNKVTEKGKDVELRCDPISGHTALYWYRQSLGQGLEFLIYFQGNSAPDKSGLPSDRFSAERTGGSVSTLTIQRTQQEDSAVYLCASSLNLGWTSGGTKTQYFGPGTRLLVL.

The chain links TRBV5-3 to TRBJ1-2; D is unclear. TRBV5-3 qualifies as an ORF whose function is uncertain. Trimming cost V 1 base and J 3 bases, with 4 bases left between them. The CDR3 is 12 residues long. The CDR3 loop is CARSLNYYGYTF. CDR3 in DNA: TGTGCCAGAAGCTTGAATTACTATGGCTACACCTTC.

The chain uses TRBV5-1 and TRBJ1-5; no definite D call. V shed 5 bases and J shed 0 bases, with 12 bases lying between them. The germline gives CDR1 SGHRS, CDR2 YFSETQ. The CDR3 totals 15 residues. This CDR3 reads CASRPGAHSNQPQHF. The CDR3 nucleotides read TGCGCCAGCAGGCCCGGAGCCCATAGCAATCAGCCCCAGCATTTT.

CDR3 in DNA: TGTGCCAGCAGCCTTGAGACAGCCGCGAACTATGGCTACACCTTC. Its translation: CASSLETAANYGYTF. This chain links TRBV28 with TRBJ1-2; a possible D gene is TRBD1 (5 bases). CDR1 is MDHEN, CDR2 SYDVKM, per germline. The CDR3 sequence is 15 residues long. Trimming took 6 bases from V and 2 from J, leaving 16 bases between them.

This chain links TRBV7-2 with TRBJ2-3; D is uncertain. The germline gives CDR1 SGHTA, CDR2 FQGNSA. Trimming removed 0 bases at V and 1 base at J, with 5 bases between. The CDR3 loop spans 14 amino acids. In nucleotides, the CDR3 is TGTGCCAGCAGCTTAGCTTACGGCACAGATACGCAGTATTTT. Translation gives CASSLAYGTDTQYF.

The CDR3 DNA reads TGTGCCAGCAGCGACGGAGACCGGGACAGGGTCCCGAACACTGAAGCTTTCTTT. It translates to CASSDGDRDRVPNTEAFF. The rearrangement links TRBV9 to TRBJ1-1, with 9 bases aligning to TRBD1. CDR3 length equals 18 residues. Trimming took 3 bases from V and 1 from J; bases not matched to a gene: 13. Germline V gene data show CDR1 as SGDLS and CDR2 as YYNGEE.

V usage is TRBV4-1 and J usage is TRBJ2-1; the D gene could be TRBD1 or TRBD2 (6 bases each). Trimming took off 4 bases at V and 7 bases at J, with 11 bases between the two ends. This CDR3 has 13 residues. Germline lookup yields CDR1 MGHRA and CDR2 YSYEKL. The CDR3 sequence: CASSLGGSNEQFF. CDR3 in DNA: TGCGCCAGCAGCCTGGGGGGCAGTAATGAGCAGTTCTTC.

This chain connects TRBV5-1 to TRBJ1-2, with D possibly TRBD1 on 6 matching bases. Trimming stripped 1 base from V and 6 bases from J, with 13 bases between. The germline gives CDR1 SGHRS, CDR2 YFSETQ. The CDR3 spans 14 residues. The CDR3 DNA reads TGCGCCAGCAGCTTGTGGTCAGGGGCCGATGGCTACACCTTC. Its translation: CASSLWSGADGYTF.

J is TRBJ1-2 and V is TRBV9, with D tentatively TRBD1 (6 bases). V gave up 4 bases and J gave up 0 bases, with 13 bases separating them. Germline V CDR1 and CDR2: SGDLS, YYNGEE. The CDR3 loop spans 15 amino acids. The CDR3 DNA reads as TGTGCCAGCAGCCCCGGGACACCCTCTAACTATGGCTACACCTTC. Encoded protein: CASSPGTPSNYGYTF.

V usage is TRBV28 and J usage is TRBJ2-1; 9 bases line up with TRBD1. The germline CDR1 and CDR2 sequences are MDHEN and SYDVKM. After removal of 6 bases from V and 5 bases from J, the junction contained 5 bases not matched to a gene. The CDR3 consists of 14 residues. The CDR3 spells CASRRDRDDNEQFF. As DNA, the CDR3 is TGTGCCAGCAGACGGGACAGGGACGACAATGAGCAGTTCTTC. Based on the CDR3 plus reference TRBV28 and TRBJ2-1, the full variable domain is DVKVTQSSRYLVKRTGEKVFLECVQDMDHENMFWYRQDPGLGLRLIYFSYDVKMKEKGDIPEGYSVSREKKERFSLILESASTNQTSMYLCASRRDRDDNEQFFGPGTRLTVL.